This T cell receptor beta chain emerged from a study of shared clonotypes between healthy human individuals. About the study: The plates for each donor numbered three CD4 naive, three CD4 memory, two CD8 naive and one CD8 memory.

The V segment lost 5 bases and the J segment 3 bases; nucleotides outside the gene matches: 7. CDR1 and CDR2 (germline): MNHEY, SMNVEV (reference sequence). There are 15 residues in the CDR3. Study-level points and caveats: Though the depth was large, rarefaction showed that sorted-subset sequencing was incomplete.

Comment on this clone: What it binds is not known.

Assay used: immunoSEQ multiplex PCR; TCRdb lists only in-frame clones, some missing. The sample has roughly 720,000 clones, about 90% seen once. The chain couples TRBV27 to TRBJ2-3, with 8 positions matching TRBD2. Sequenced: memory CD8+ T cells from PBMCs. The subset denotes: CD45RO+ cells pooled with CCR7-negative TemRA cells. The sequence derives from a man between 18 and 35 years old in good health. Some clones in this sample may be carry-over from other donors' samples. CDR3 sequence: CASSPNRLATDTQYF. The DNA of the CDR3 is TGTGCCAGCAGTCCAAATCGACTAGCGACAGATACGCAGTATTTT.